The 17 T cell receptor beta chains below all came from one sample that was sequenced in a study of T-cell memory formation after mild COVID-19. TCRdb called the 5' RACE reads again in MiXCR, with one record for every CDR3 protein. The profile covers nearly 200,000 distinct CDR3 sequences, with around 19% appearing a single time and approximately 2.4% taken by the ten largest. The specimen was PBMCs or a T cell subset sorted from them (not recorded which). The origin of the receptors is an adult woman who had mild COVID-19 (a few samples of this study predate the infection). Cell type and time point are not known.

The chain couples TRBV20-1 to TRBJ2-2; tentative D call: TRBD1 (5 bases). The CDR3 is 14 amino acids. Germline V CDR1 and CDR2: DFQATT, SNEGSKA (reference sequence). The V gene lost 2 bases and the J gene lost 2 bases, with 9 bases spanning the gap. The CDR3, as DNA: TGCAGTGCTAGACAGGGTCGAAACACCGGGGAGCTGTTTTTT. Amino acid sequence: CSARQGRNTGELFF.

The genes are TRBV5-1 and TRBJ2-7, with 11 bases fitting TRBD2. This CDR3 is 17 amino acids long. CDR1 is SGHRS, CDR2 YFSETQ, per germline. J was trimmed by 4 bases and V by 4 bases; bases with no gene match: 13. CDR3 sequence reads: CASSLVAGGPGTYEQYF. Here the CDR3 DNA reads TGCGCCAGCAGCCTTGTAGCGGGAGGGCCGGGGACGTACGAGCAGTACTTC.

The chain recombines TRBV15 with TRBJ2-2; D ambiguous. V dropped 3 bases and J dropped 3 bases, with 2 bases sitting between them. CDR3 length: 12 amino acids. The germline gives CDR1 LNHNV, CDR2 YYDKDF (reference sequence). CDR3 loop: CATSSYTGELFF. The CDR3 bases are TGTGCCACCAGCAGTTACACCGGGGAGCTGTTTTTT.

J is TRBJ2-5 and V is TRBV11-1; D ambiguous. Germline-derived CDR1 and CDR2 are SGHAT and FQDESV (reference sequence). Deletions cut 4 bases from V and 5 bases from J, with 17 bases between. The CDR3 length is 15 residues. The CDR3 region has the DNA TGTGCCAGCAGCTCGCGGACGGATAGCCCTGAGACCCAGTACTTC. Translated: CASSSRTDSPETQYF.

This chain uses TRBV4-2 with TRBJ2-7; 7 bases fit TRBD2. The V segment lost 4 bases and the J segment 5 bases; nucleotides outside the gene matches: 5. The CDR3 extends over 13 amino acids. Germline-derived CDR1 and CDR2 are LGHNA and YNFKEQ. The CDR3 sequence is CASSLGLGNEQYF. For the CDR3, the DNA is TGTGCCAGCAGCCTTGGACTAGGAAACGAGCAGTACTTC.

This clonotype was found a few times. This chain joins TRBV20-1 and TRBJ2-3; a possible D gene is TRBD2 (5 bases). The V gene's germline CDR1 is DFQATT and CDR2 SNEGSKA (reference sequence). The CDR3 runs to 13 residues. V was pared by 4 bases and J by 1 base, with 9 bases between. The CDR3 loop reads CSAILGGTDTQYF. CDR3 DNA: TGCAGTGCTATTCTCGGGGGCACAGATACGCAGTATTTT.

The V and J genes are TRBV9 and TRBJ2-3; 7 bases align to TRBD2. V gave up 3 bases and J gave up 1 base; unmatched junction bases: 8. Germline assignment: CDR1 SGDLS and CDR2 YYNGEE. The CDR3 covers 16 residues. The CDR3 reads CASSEMTAGGTDTQYF. CDR3 in DNA: TGTGCCAGCAGCGAGATGACGGCGGGAGGCACAGATACGCAGTATTTT.

This clonotype was counted only a few times. J is TRBJ2-7 and V is TRBV6-5; a possible D gene is TRBD1 (6 bases). CDR3 length: 14 residues. Germline V lookup: CDR1 MNHEY, CDR2 SVGAGI. The V end was cut by 0 bases, the J end by 2 bases, with 8 bases between. The CDR3 nucleotides are TGTGCCAGCAGTTACTCGGGGGCCGCCTACGAGCAGTACTTC. This encodes CASSYSGAAYEQYF.

This clonotype came up a few times. The chain has TRBV6-1 and TRBJ2-7; TRBD1 might be the D (5 bases). Germline V gene data show CDR1 as MNHNS and CDR2 as SASEGT. The CDR3 has 15 amino acids. V was trimmed by 2 bases and J by 9 bases, leaving 20 bases between them. The CDR3 reads CASSERGRLTWGQYF. CDR3 coding DNA: TGTGCCAGCAGTGAAAGGGGCAGGCTAACCTGGGGGCAGTACTTC.

This clonotype was counted only a few times. V gene TRBV7-8 combines with J gene TRBJ2-5; tentative D call: TRBD2 (6 bases). There are 13 residues in the CDR3. Germline V gene sequence: CDR1 SGHVS, CDR2 FQNEAQ. The V gene lost 7 bases and the J gene lost 0 bases, with 9 bases spanning the gap. CDR3 protein: CASTRGYQETQYF. The CDR3 nucleotides read TGTGCCAGCACTCGGGGGTACCAAGAGACCCAGTACTTC. The whole variable domain, filled in from reference TRBV7-8 and TRBJ2-5, reads GAGVSQSPRYKVAKRGQDVALRCDPISGHVSLFWYQQALGQGPEFLTYFQNEAQLDKSGLPSDRFFAERPEGSVSTLKIQRTQQEDSAVYLCASTRGYQETQYFGPGTRLLVL.

The chain combines TRBV6-6 with TRBJ1-6, with D maybe TRBD1 (6 bases). The CDR3 runs 15 residues. With 2 bases removed from V and 8 bases from J, the gap between germline ends came to 13 bases. From germline, CDR1 is MNHNY and CDR2 SVGAGI (reference sequence). CDR3 amino acids: CASSYATGAYSPLHF. DNA of the CDR3: TGTGCCAGCAGTTACGCCACGGGGGCTTATTCACCCCTCCACTTT.

This clonotype was observed many times. The chain links TRBV24-1 to TRBJ1-5, with TRBD1 identical over 8 bases. The junction had 6 bases not matched to a gene; V was cut back by 4 bases and J by 2 bases. This CDR3 contains 16 residues. Germline CDR1 reads KGHDR; CDR2 reads SFDVKD. CDR3 nucleotide sequence: TGTGCCACCAGTGAACTTGACAGGGGTGGCAATCAGCCCCAGCATTTT. Translated, it gives CATSELDRGGNQPQHF.

This chain connects TRBV2 to TRBJ1-2; TRBD1 matches 10 bases. Losses at the gene ends were 4 bases for V and 14 bases for J; bases not matched to a gene: 10. CDR1 is SNHLY and CDR2 is FYNNEI in the germline V gene. The CDR3 sequence is 13 residues long. The CDR3: CASSATPGQGITF. For the CDR3, the DNA is TGTGCCAGCAGTGCAACTCCGGGACAGGGGATAACCTTC.

The chain carries TRBV6-5 and TRBJ1-2; 11 nucleotides match TRBD1. V lost 0 bases, J lost 4 bases, and 10 bases stayed unmatched. The germline CDR1 and CDR2 sequences are MNHEY and SVGAGI. The CDR3 length is 18 residues. The CDR3 DNA reads TGTGCCAGCAGTTACTCGATCCCGGGACAGGGGGGAGGCTATGGCTACACCTTC. Its protein product is CASSYSIPGQGGGYGYTF.

This clonotype was seen more than once but under ten times. The CDR3 DNA sequence: TGCAGTGCTAGAGATCTGGGGAACACTGAAGCTTTCTTT. Translated: CSARDLGNTEAFF. The chain employs TRBV20-1 and TRBJ1-1; D unresolved. The CDR3 is 13 residues long. CDR1 and CDR2 (germline): DFQATT, SNEGSKA (reference sequence). V lost 0 bases, J lost 1 base, and 6 bases lay in between.

This clonotype was found a few times. This chain uses TRBV20-1 with TRBJ2-3, with a weak D call TRBD2 (6 bases). The V end lost 5 bases, the J end lost 2 bases, and 14 bases lay between the germline ends. Germline V CDR1 and CDR2: DFQATT, SNEGSKA (reference sequence). This CDR3 has 14 residues. The CDR3 here is CSAPRGGNTDTQYF. The CDR3 coding sequence is TGCAGTGCTCCCCGGGGAGGTAACACAGATACGCAGTATTTT.

This chain uses TRBV11-2 with TRBJ2-7; 12 nucleotides agree with TRBD1. This CDR3 is 16 amino acids long. Germline V gene sequence: CDR1 SGHAT, CDR2 FQNNGV. J lost 3 bases, V lost 1 base, and 4 bases had no gene match. The CDR3 DNA reads as TGTGCCAGCAGCTTAGTGTGGGACAGGGGGCTCTACGAGCAGTACTTC. It encodes CASSLVWDRGLYEQYF.